A single sample is the source of the 20 T cell receptor beta chains below, sequenced in a study of beta chain features in type 1 diabetes. Of the isolated RNA, all was reverse transcribed, and so the sequenced material was expressed TCRB transcripts. Data came from immunoSEQ multiplex PCR; TCRdb stores just in-frame clones and leaves some out. The data show 350,000 to 400,000 clones, less than 15% seen once. Specimen: naive CD4+ T cells from blood. The receptors stem from a woman under 30 in good health.

This clone was seen more than once but under ten times. This chain joins TRBV2 and TRBJ1-1, with 7 bases that match TRBD1. The V gene end was trimmed by 7 bases and the J gene end by 1 base; junction bases not matched to a gene: 6. Germline V gene lookup returns CDR1 SNHLY and CDR2 FYNNEI. This CDR3 spans 14 amino acids. CDR3 DNA: TGTGCCAGCACCCCGACAGGGAAGAACACTGAAGCTTTCTTT. Its translation: CASTPTGKNTEAFF.

The V call is TRBV6-5, the J call TRBJ2-7; D possibly corresponds to TRBD2 (5 bases). The CDR3 extends over 12 amino acids. Trimming left V 7 bases short and J 2 bases short, with 9 bases between. Germline loops: CDR1 MNHEY, CDR2 SVGAGI. The CDR3 reads CASTREPYEQYF. The CDR3 DNA sequence: TGTGCCAGCACCCGGGAACCCTACGAGCAGTACTTC.

There are a few counts of this clone. The chain combines TRBV21-1 with TRBJ2-4; the DNA was not used to check the table's D call, TRBD1. TRBV21-1 is reported as a pseudogene. This CDR3 contains 18 residues. Written as DNA, the CDR3 is TGTGCCAGCAGCAAAGCGGTGACAGGGAGGAAACCAAAAAACATTCAGTACTTC. It is translated as CASSKAVTGRKPKNIQYF.

This clone was observed a few times. The chain joins TRBV27 to TRBJ2-3; 8 bases align to TRBD1. Looked up from germline, CDR1 is MNHEY and CDR2 is SMNVEV (reference sequence). Losses at the gene ends were 3 bases for V and 5 bases for J; bases not matched to a gene: 7. The CDR3 consists of 15 residues. The CDR3 region is CASSFDRGSQDTQYF. The DNA for the CDR3 is TGTGCCAGCAGTTTTGACAGGGGTTCTCAAGATACGCAGTATTTT.

The V gene is TRBV7-2, the J gene TRBJ2-2; 9 bases are a match to TRBD2. This CDR3 is built from 18 residues. V trimming: 1 base; J trimming: 4 bases; junction bases outside the gene matches: 10. CDR1 is SGHTA, CDR2 FQGNSA, per germline. The CDR3 sequence is CASSLVVVAGGTTGELFF. The CDR3 nucleotides read TGTGCCAGCAGCTTAGTAGTAGTGGCGGGAGGGACCACCGGGGAGCTGTTTTTT.

The chain has TRBV30 and TRBJ2-1; 12 bases fit TRBD2. The CDR3 is made up of 14 amino acids. V dropped 3 bases and J dropped 8; count of bases not matched to a gene: 5. In germline, CDR1 is GTSNPN, CDR2 SVGIG (reference sequence). Here the CDR3 reads CAWRTSGSRDEQFF. The CDR3 coding sequence is TGTGCCTGGAGGACTAGCGGGAGTCGGGATGAGCAGTTCTTC.

This clone has just a few counts. The chain couples TRBV19 to TRBJ2-1; maybe TRBD2 (6 bases). From germline, CDR1 is LNHDA and CDR2 SQIVND (reference sequence). V dropped 6 bases and J dropped 3 bases, with 9 bases sitting between them. This CDR3 comprises 13 residues. This chain's CDR3 is CASSERVYNEQFF. In DNA form, the CDR3 reads TGTGCCAGTAGCGAGCGGGTCTACAATGAGCAGTTCTTC.

This clone was counted between two and nine times. V usage is TRBV18 and J usage is TRBJ1-1; 8 bases are a match to TRBD1. Germline assignment: CDR1 KGHSH and CDR2 LQKENI. CDR3 length: 13 residues. The ends lost 0 bases at V and 12 bases at J; junction bases unmatched: 6. CDR3 DNA: TGTGCCAGCTCACCACCCGGACAGGGCATGACTTTCTTT. Translating gives CASSPPGQGMTFF.

CDR3 sequence reads: CASSQERSPGANVLTF. Here the CDR3 DNA reads TGCGCCAGCAGCCAAGAAAGAAGCCCTGGGGCCAACGTCCTGACTTTC. The chain uses TRBV4-1 and TRBJ2-6; no definite D call. Trimming stripped 0 bases from V and 2 bases from J, with 8 bases between. The CDR3 has 16 residues. Germline-derived CDR1 and CDR2 are MGHRA and YSYEKL.

About this clone itself: Because the CDR3's place on the DNA is in doubt, the DNA is left out and the CDR3 is given as listed by TCRdb. The V call is TRBV12-5, the J call TRBJ1-5. Both ends counted, the CDR3 spans 14 residues. The germline V gene encodes CDR1 LGHNT and CDR2 FRNRAP. CDR3 sequence: CASGSGQGGQPQHF.

This clone was observed a few times. The chain uses TRBV2 and TRBJ2-2; TRBD2 is a possible D gene (5 bases). CDR1 and CDR2 from the germline V gene are SNHLY and FYNNEI. This CDR3 contains 14 residues. V lost 6 bases and J 1 base, leaving 9 bases between the germline ends. CDR3 in amino acids: CASRGRGNTGELFF. CDR3 DNA sequence: TGTGCCAGCAGGGGTCGGGGGAACACCGGGGAGCTGTTTTTT.

The chain employs TRBV18 and TRBJ2-5; D is possibly TRBD1 (5 bases). Trimming stripped 3 bases from V and 2 bases from J, with 19 bases between. The CDR3 has 17 residues. Germline V gene sequence: CDR1 KGHSH, CDR2 LQKENI. The CDR3 sequence is CASSPEGAGIFQETQYF. DNA for the CDR3: TGTGCCAGCTCACCCGAAGGGGCCGGAATATTTCAAGAGACCCAGTACTTC.

This clone was seen only a few times. The V gene is TRBV7-6, the J gene TRBJ2-7; TRBD2 might be the D (5 bases). The CDR3 has 14 residues. Germline V gene lookup returns CDR1 SGHVS and CDR2 FNYEAQ. V was clipped by 5 bases and J by 1 base, with 12 bases between them. The CDR3 reads CASSNSGGSYEQYF. Written as DNA, the CDR3 is TGTGCCAGCAGCAACTCCGGCGGGTCCTACGAGCAGTACTTC. Full variable domain (rest looked up from reference TRBV7-6 and TRBJ2-7): GAGVSQSPRYKVTKRGQDVALRCDPISGHVSLYWYRQALGQGPEFLTYFNYEAQQDKSGLPNDRFSAERPEGSISTLTIQRTEQRDSAMYRCASSNSGGSYEQYFGPGTRLTVT.

This clone was detected a few times. The chain is built from TRBV6-5 and TRBJ2-7; a possible D gene is TRBD1 (6 bases). CDR3 length: 14 residues. Trimming cost V 3 bases and J 5 bases, with 14 bases left between them. Germline V gives CDR1 MNHEY, CDR2 SVGAGI. Written as DNA, the CDR3 is TGTGCCAGCAGTTATTTGGACAGTTCGCACGAGCAGTACTTC. Translated: CASSYLDSSHEQYF.

The chain recombines TRBV10-3 with TRBJ2-5, with D perhaps matching TRBD2 (5 bases). The CDR3 is 12 residues long. V was cut by 2 bases and J by 4 bases, with 5 bases left in between. In germline, CDR1 is ENHRY, CDR2 SYGVKD. CDR3 amino acids: CAISEGGETQYF. Here the CDR3 DNA reads TGTGCCATCAGTGAGGGAGGAGAGACCCAGTACTTC.

The rearrangement uses TRBV28 and TRBJ2-7, with TRBD1 matching over 7 bases. The CDR3 consists of 12 residues. Trimming cost V 10 bases and J 2 bases; bases outside gene matches: 5. Germline lookup yields CDR1 MDHEN and CDR2 SYDVKM. The CDR3 region has the DNA TGTGCCACCGGGACAGCCGCCTACGAGCAGTACTTC. Its translation: CATGTAAYEQYF.

The chain carries TRBV10-3 and TRBJ1-2; 10 bases are shared with TRBD1. J was trimmed by 7 bases and V by 8 bases; bases with no gene match: 7. This CDR3 comprises 13 residues. Looked up from germline, CDR1 is ENHRY and CDR2 is SYGVKD. For the CDR3, the DNA is TGTGCCATCGGGACAGGGGAAAGTGGTGGCTACACCTTC. Translation gives CAIGTGESGGYTF.

V and J are TRBV7-9 and TRBJ2-5; 11 nucleotides match TRBD2. V was pared by 5 bases and J by 2 bases, with 7 bases of the junction left unmatched. The V gene's germline CDR1 is SEHNR and CDR2 FQNEAQ (reference sequence). CDR3 length: 16 residues. CDR3 sequence (DNA): TGTGCCAGCAGCCCGAGACTAGCGGGGACTCAAGAGACCCAGTACTTC. This sequence encodes CASSPRLAGTQETQYF.

As concerns this clone: The same CDR3 arises from other DNA sequences in this sample as well. The chain recombines TRBV5-1 with TRBJ2-7; D is ambiguous. V lost 0 bases to trimming and J lost 1 base, with 5 bases between them. This CDR3 has 13 amino acids. Looked up from germline, CDR1 is SGHRS and CDR2 is YFSETQ. CDR3: CASSLVRSYEQYF. The CDR3 DNA sequence: TGCGCCAGCAGCTTGGTCCGGTCCTACGAGCAGTACTTC.

The rearrangement uses TRBV28 and TRBJ2-6, with 9 bases lining up with TRBD1. V lost 5 bases to trimming and J lost 2 bases; unmatched junction nucleotides: 10. Germline CDR1 MDHEN, CDR2 SYDVKM. The CDR3 extends over 18 amino acids. The CDR3 DNA reads TGTGCCAGCAGTACCTTCGGGCGGGACAGGGCTGGGGCCAACGTCCTGACTTTC. Protein sequence: CASSTFGRDRAGANVLTF.